The TCR beta chain under discussion was sequenced for a study of T cell repertoires in cytomegalovirus infection (dated by TCRdb to between 2018 and 2021). In the study overall: The HLA type of each donor mattered for the analysis, because public TCR beta signatures pointed to carriage of CMV infection along with the matching HLA type.

On this clonotype: Which antigen it targets is not known. One base away there is no much larger clone; base qualities are not given.

The paper's findings and limits, for the study overall: In both this cohort and an independent roughly 350-donor cohort, the cumulative frequency of public TCR beta family members distinguished carriers of CMV infection plus the relevant HLA type. The ex vivo response was dominated by HLA-C-restricted CMV-specific TCR beta clonotypes, and the single most frequent clonotype in two of eight donors was supplied by these HLA-C-restricted clonotypes.

Sequencing was carried out with an Illumina HiSeq 1500. TCRdb ran its own pipeline on the public reads, namely fastp trimming at Q25 and MiXCR clone calling, and kept in-frame beta chains. CDR3 protein sequences are deduplicated, and each keeps its most common genes and DNA. The sample contains roughly 230,000 distinct CDR3 sequences, roughly 22% of them found a single time. Jointly, the top ten make up about 18% of the sample. V loses 10 bases, J loses 7 bases, and the germline ends lie 12 bases apart. The CDR3 measures 11 amino acids from cysteine to phenylalanine. Only the CDR3 portion is preserved as DNA: 33 bases, with reading frame beginning at the first base.

Here the chain combines TRBV12-3 or TRBV12-4 and TRBJ2-3; the D gene lacks a confident call. Material: CD8+ T cells from PBMCs. The clonotype was recovered from a human donor in good health (CMV status not recorded). Some clones in this sample may be carry-over from other donors' samples. CDR3 sequence: CATYRENTQYF. The sequenced DNA is TGTGCCACCTATCGAGAGAATACGCAGTATTTT.